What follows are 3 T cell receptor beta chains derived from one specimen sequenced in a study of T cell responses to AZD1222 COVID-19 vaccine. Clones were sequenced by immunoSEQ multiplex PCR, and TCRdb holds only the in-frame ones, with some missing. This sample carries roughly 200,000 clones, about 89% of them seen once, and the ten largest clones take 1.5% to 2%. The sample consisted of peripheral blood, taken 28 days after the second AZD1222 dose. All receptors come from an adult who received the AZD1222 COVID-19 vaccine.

The CDR3 reads CASFPGTGRNTEAFF. CDR3 bases: TGTGCCAGCTTCCCTGGGACAGGTAGGAACACTGAAGCTTTCTTT. V and J are TRBV6-5 and TRBJ1-1; 8 nucleotides align to TRBD1. CDR3 length equals 15 residues. In germline, CDR1 is MNHEY, CDR2 SVGAGI. After removal of 8 bases from V and 1 base from J, the junction contained 9 bases not matched to a gene.

CDR3 bases: TGTGCCAGCACCCCGCACAGCTCCTACAATGAGCAGTTCTTC. The encoded protein is CASTPHSSYNEQFF. The chain links TRBV7-2 to TRBJ2-1; D gene ambiguous. Trimming left V 7 bases short and J 0 bases short, with 10 bases between. Looked up from germline, CDR1 is SGHTA and CDR2 is FQGNSA. The CDR3 is 14 residues long.

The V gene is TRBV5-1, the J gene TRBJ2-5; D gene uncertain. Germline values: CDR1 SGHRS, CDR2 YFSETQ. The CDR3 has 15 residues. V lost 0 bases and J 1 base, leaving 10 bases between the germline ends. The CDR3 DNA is TGCGCCAGCAGCTTGGCCACAGAGATCCAAGAGACCCAGTACTTC. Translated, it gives CASSLATEIQETQYF.